The 8 T cell receptor beta chains presented below share a single source sample, sequenced in a study of T cell repertoires in cytomegalovirus infection. TCRdb re-called the reads with MiXCR, one entry per CDR3 protein. Of around 710,000 distinct CDR3 sequences listed, about 27% are singletons. No cognate antigen is known for these TCRs. Material: cultured CD8+ T cells from PBMCs, obtained from culture after CMV antigen stimulation. The receptor set was obtained from a human donor in good health (CMV status not recorded). Some clones in this sample may be carry-over from other donors' samples.

The V call is TRBV29-1, the J call TRBJ1-4; D is perhaps TRBD1 (5 bases). Per germline, CDR1 SQVTM and CDR2 ANQGSEA. This CDR3 has 11 amino acids. V lost 6 bases and J lost 10, with 12 bases in between. CDR3 protein: CSVVGGGKLFF. The CDR3 DNA reads as TGCAGCGTGGTCGGCGGGGGAAAACTGTTTTTT.

This clonotype was recorded a few times. This sequence joins TRBV2 and TRBJ2-7; D ambiguous. CDR1 is SNHLY, CDR2 FYNNEI, per germline. The ends were cut back, 2 bases at V and 2 bases at J, with 7 bases in the middle. The CDR3 sequence is 13 residues long. CDR3 protein: CASSESAAYEQYF. In nucleotides, the CDR3 is TGTGCCAGCAGTGAAAGCGCAGCCTACGAGCAGTACTTC.

This clonotype was observed a handful of times. The J gene is TRBJ2-1, the V gene TRBV10-3; D not resolved. CDR1 is ENHRY, CDR2 SYGVKD, per germline. The CDR3 is made up of 14 amino acids. Trimming shortened V by 4 bases and J by 2 bases, and 9 bases separated the two germline ends. CDR3 sequence (DNA): TGTGCCATCAGTGGTGGCAGAACCTACAATGAGCAGTTCTTC. It yields the protein CAISGGRTYNEQFF.

The chain links TRBV9 to TRBJ1-2; D possibly corresponds to TRBD1 (5 bases). The CDR3 is 13 amino acids. The V and J ends lost 4 bases and 8 bases respectively, with 15 bases between them. Germline V gives CDR1 SGDLS, CDR2 YYNGEE. The CDR3 DNA reads TGTGCCAGCAGCCTTGACAGCCTCGGGGGCTACACCTTC. It is translated as CASSLDSLGGYTF.

The V gene is TRBV7-9, the J gene TRBJ2-1; TRBD2 matches at 7 bases. Trimming removed 5 bases from V and 4 bases from J; junction bases left unmatched: 11. Germline-derived CDR1 and CDR2 are SEHNR and FQNEAQ (reference sequence). The CDR3 contains 16 residues. CDR3 amino acids: CASSPPVKGGYNEQFF. CDR3 DNA sequence: TGTGCCAGCAGCCCTCCCGTGAAGGGAGGGTACAATGAGCAGTTCTTC.

This clonotype was found a few times. The chain combines TRBV7-9 with TRBJ2-1; tentatively, D is TRBD1 (7 bases). The CDR3 sequence is 12 residues long. V dropped 7 bases and J dropped 7 bases, with 11 bases sitting between them. Looked up from germline, CDR1 is SEHNR and CDR2 is FQNEAQ (reference sequence). For the CDR3, the DNA is TGTGCCAGCACCAGGGGGGAGAATGAGCAGTTCTTC. Amino acids: CASTRGENEQFF.

The V and J genes are TRBV4-1 and TRBJ1-1; D may be TRBD1 (5 bases). V lost 3 bases, J lost 11 bases, and 19 bases lay in between. The CDR3 is made up of 14 amino acids. Germline CDR1 MGHRA, CDR2 YSYEKL. The CDR3 reads CASSHTGTADRAFF. The CDR3 DNA follows: TGCGCCAGCAGCCATACCGGGACTGCGGACCGCGCTTTCTTT.

There are many counts of this clonotype. The chain links TRBV6-5 to TRBJ2-1; maybe TRBD2 (5 bases). The V gene lost 0 bases and the J gene lost 4 bases, with 19 bases spanning the gap. CDR3 size: 18 residues. Germline assignment: CDR1 MNHEY and CDR2 SVGAGI. In DNA form, the CDR3 reads TGTGCCAGCAGTTACTCTGGCACCACGAGGGCGAGGTACAATGAGCAGTTCTTC. This sequence encodes CASSYSGTTRARYNEQFF.